The next 20 T cell receptor beta chains were all read from a single sample in a study of T cell clonotyping in hematopoietic cell transplantation. The data were produced by immunoSEQ multiplex PCR, yet TCRdb's version contains in-frame clones alone and is incomplete. The sample carries approximately 1,300 clones, 95% to 98% recorded once. The source material was PBMCs, sampled 180 days after allogeneic stem cell transplant. All receptors derive from a male patient aged 50 or older who had an allogeneic stem cell transplant from a related donor, so the T cells may come from the graft donor. Some clones in this sample may be carry-over from other donors' samples.

The rearrangement uses TRBV30 and TRBJ2-5, with 9 bases that match TRBD2. The CDR3 is made up of 15 amino acids. The V segment lost 2 bases and the J segment 5 bases; nucleotides outside the gene matches: 9. CDR1 and CDR2 from the germline V gene are GTSNPN and SVGIG (reference sequence). For the CDR3, the DNA is TGTGCCTGGAGTTGGATTAGCGGGAGTGGGGAGACCCAGTACTTC. This sequence encodes CAWSWISGSGETQYF. Based on the CDR3 plus reference TRBV30 and TRBJ2-5, the full variable domain is SQTIHQWPATLVQPVGSPLSLECTVEGTSNPNLYWYRQAAGRGLQLLFYSVGIGQISSEVPQNLSASRPQDRQFILSSKKLLLSDSGFYLCAWSWISGSGETQYFGPGTRLLVL.

The chain combines TRBV5-1 with TRBJ2-7; D is possibly TRBD2 (6 bases). CDR1 and CDR2 (germline): SGHRS, YFSETQ. The CDR3 extends over 12 amino acids. Trimming took off 0 bases at V and 6 bases at J, with 7 bases between the two ends. Here the CDR3 reads CASSLAGGEQYF. The CDR3 region has the DNA TGCGCCAGCAGCTTGGCCGGGGGCGAGCAGTACTTC.

This sequence joins TRBV7-6 and TRBJ2-3; no firm D call. Germline loops: CDR1 SGHVS, CDR2 FNYEAQ. This CDR3 has 11 amino acids. The ends were cut back, 3 bases at V and 2 bases at J, with 0 bases in the middle. The CDR3 sequence: CASSFTDTQYF. In nucleotides, the CDR3 is TGTGCCAGCAGCTTCACAGATACGCAGTATTTT. Using reference TRBV7-6 and TRBJ2-3 for the parts outside the CDR3, the full variable domain is GAGVSQSPRYKVTKRGQDVALRCDPISGHVSLYWYRQALGQGPEFLTYFNYEAQQDKSGLPNDRFSAERPEGSISTLTIQRTEQRDSAMYRCASSFTDTQYFGPGTRLTVL.

V is TRBV28 and J is TRBJ1-1; TRBD1 is a possible D gene (6 bases). V was trimmed by 3 bases and J by 4 bases, leaving 15 bases between them. The CDR3 contains 15 residues. Germline V gives CDR1 MDHEN, CDR2 SYDVKM. CDR3 amino acids: CASSFWSGDRTEAFF. CDR3 nucleotides: TGTGCCAGCAGTTTCTGGTCAGGGGATCGCACTGAAGCTTTCTTT. Using reference TRBV28 and TRBJ1-1 for the parts outside the CDR3, the full variable domain is DVKVTQSSRYLVKRTGEKVFLECVQDMDHENMFWYRQDPGLGLRLIYFSYDVKMKEKGDIPEGYSVSREKKERFSLILESASTNQTSMYLCASSFWSGDRTEAFFGQGTRLTVV.

V gene TRBV4-3 combines with J gene TRBJ1-2; D is perhaps TRBD1 (6 bases). Germline-derived CDR1 and CDR2 are LGHNA and YSLEER. This CDR3 has 15 amino acids. Trimming left V 3 bases short and J 6 bases short, with 17 bases between. The CDR3 bases are TGCGCCAGCAGCCAGTCAACAGGGCGGACGGATGGCTACACCTTC. As protein: CASSQSTGRTDGYTF.

This chain uses TRBV30 with TRBJ2-1; D ambiguous. The CDR3 contains 12 residues. CDR1 and CDR2 from the germline V gene are GTSNPN and SVGIG (reference sequence). V was shortened by 1 base and J by 7 bases, with 8 bases between the two germline ends. The CDR3 DNA follows: TGTGCCTGGAGTGCGACCCCTAATGAGCAGTTCTTC. It is translated as CAWSATPNEQFF.

This sequence joins TRBV2 and TRBJ2-2; no clear D gene. Germline CDR1 reads SNHLY; CDR2 reads FYNNEI. The V end was cut by 7 bases, the J end by 13 bases, with 13 bases between. CDR3 length: 11 residues. CDR3: CASTDGPSLFF. The CDR3 bases are TGTGCCAGCACTGATGGCCCCTCGCTGTTTTTT.

This sequence joins TRBV4-1 and TRBJ1-1, with 8 bases fitting TRBD1. The CDR3 loop spans 14 amino acids. Trimming took 1 base from V and 5 from J; bases not matched to a gene: 3. CDR1 and CDR2 from the germline V gene are MGHRA and YSYEKL. This chain's CDR3 is CASSQVRGLTEAFF. The CDR3 coding sequence is TGCGCCAGCAGCCAAGTCAGGGGGCTTACTGAAGCTTTCTTT.

This sequence joins TRBV2 and TRBJ1-6, with TRBD1 matching over 7 bases. Germline V gene lookup returns CDR1 SNHLY and CDR2 FYNNEI. This CDR3 contains 14 residues. V lost 9 bases to trimming and J lost 6 bases; unmatched junction nucleotides: 8. The CDR3: CASNSGQLNSPLHF. The CDR3 nucleotides are TGTGCCAGTAACTCGGGACAGCTTAATTCACCCCTCCACTTT.

V is TRBV6-5 and J is TRBJ2-5; maybe TRBD2 (6 bases). The V and J ends lost 4 bases and 7 bases respectively, with 10 bases between them. The CDR3 contains 12 residues. Germline V CDR1 and CDR2: MNHEY, SVGAGI. CDR3 amino acids: CASSSDGGTQYF. As DNA, the CDR3 is TGTGCCAGCAGTTCCGACGGGGGGACCCAGTACTTC.

The J gene is TRBJ2-2, the V gene TRBV19; D possibly corresponds to TRBD2 (7 bases). The CDR3 has 15 residues. The V end lost 5 bases, the J end lost 1 base, and 11 bases lay between the germline ends. Per germline, CDR1 LNHDA and CDR2 SQIVND (reference sequence). The CDR3 DNA follows: TGTGCCAGTAGTCCCGGGGGGCGGAACACCGGGGAGCTGTTTTTT. It yields the protein CASSPGGRNTGELFF.

The chain couples TRBV19 to TRBJ1-2; TRBD1 matches at 8 bases. This CDR3 is built from 14 residues. V lost 6 bases and J lost 4; bases outside the gene matches: 7. Germline loops: CDR1 LNHDA, CDR2 SQIVND (reference sequence). The CDR3: CASRTGQGPYGYTF. The DNA for the CDR3 is TGTGCCAGTAGGACAGGACAGGGCCCCTATGGCTACACCTTC.

This clone was observed once. The CDR3 DNA sequence: TGTGCCACCAGCAGAGATCCGGGGCCCAATGAGCAGTTCTTC. This gives the protein CATSRDPGPNEQFF. This rearrangement joins TRBV15 to TRBJ2-1; D tentatively fits TRBD1 or TRBD2 (5 bases each). The CDR3 runs 14 residues. The V gene's germline CDR1 is LNHNV and CDR2 YYDKDF (reference sequence). V was trimmed by 0 bases and J by 6 bases, leaving 9 bases between them.

The J gene is TRBJ1-6, the V gene TRBV13, with a weak D call TRBD1 (6 bases). CDR3 length: 17 amino acids. Trimming pared 1 base from V and 5 bases from J, leaving 15 bases between. Germline-derived CDR1 and CDR2 are PRHDT and FYEKMQ (reference sequence). The CDR3 sequence: CASSLAPWGTNNSPLHF. In DNA, the CDR3 is TGTGCCAGCAGCTTAGCTCCTTGGGGGACAAATAATTCACCCCTCCACTTT.

The V and J genes are TRBV6-5 and TRBJ2-1, with D perhaps assigned TRBD1 or TRBD2 (6 bases each). This CDR3 is 14 amino acids long. Germline-derived CDR1 and CDR2 are MNHEY and SVGAGI. Trimming stripped 9 bases from V and 3 bases from J, with 15 bases between. The CDR3 sequence: CASMRGADYNEQFF. In DNA, the CDR3 is TGTGCCAGTATGAGGGGGGCCGACTACAATGAGCAGTTCTTC.

The V call is TRBV29-1, the J call TRBJ1-2, with 8 bases lining up with TRBD1. The CDR3 spans 14 residues. Germline values: CDR1 SQVTM, CDR2 ANQGSEA. Losses at the gene ends were 6 bases for V and 5 bases for J; bases not matched to a gene: 11. CDR3 amino acids: CSVEIQGARYGYTF. Written as DNA, the CDR3 is TGCAGCGTGGAAATCCAGGGGGCGCGGTATGGCTACACCTTC.

V gene TRBV4-1 combines with J gene TRBJ2-1; D possibly matches TRBD1 or TRBD2 (7 bases each). From germline, CDR1 is MGHRA and CDR2 YSYEKL. V was shortened by 4 bases and J by 5 bases, with 18 bases between the two germline ends. CDR3 length equals 16 residues. The CDR3 region has the DNA TGCGCCAGCAGCCTTAAGCGGGACAGTCGGGACAATGAGCAGTTCTTC. The encoded protein is CASSLKRDSRDNEQFF.

The chain couples TRBV10-1 to TRBJ2-7, with 11 bases aligning to TRBD1. After removal of 4 bases from V and 3 bases from J, the junction contained 2 bases not matched to a gene. The CDR3 sequence is 14 residues long. Germline-derived CDR1 and CDR2 are WNHNN and SYGVQD (reference sequence). The CDR3 spells CASSAGTGGYEQYF. The CDR3 region has the DNA TGCGCCAGCAGTGCCGGGACAGGGGGCTACGAGCAGTACTTC.

The chain uses TRBV5-1 and TRBJ1-5; weak D call: TRBD1 (5 bases). With 0 bases removed from V and 2 bases from J, the gap between germline ends came to 9 bases. In germline, CDR1 is SGHRS, CDR2 YFSETQ. This CDR3 has 15 residues. Here the CDR3 reads CASSLAGGGNQPQHF. The CDR3 nucleotides are TGCGCCAGCAGCTTGGCCGGGGGGGGCAATCAGCCCCAGCATTTT.

The rearrangement links TRBV7-3 to TRBJ2-7, with 14 bases aligning to TRBD2. The junction had 14 bases not matched to a gene; V was cut back by 7 bases and J by 6 bases. This CDR3 contains 17 residues. Germline lookup yields CDR1 SGHTA and CDR2 FQGTGA. CDR3 DNA: TGTGCCAGCAATAGGACTAGCGGGGGGCGCTTTGAGTGCGAGCAGTACTTC. Translating gives CASNRTSGGRFECEQYF. Complete variable domain (other parts from reference TRBV7-3 and TRBJ2-7): GAGVSQTPSNKVTEKGKYVELRCDPISGHTALYWYRQSLGQGPEFLIYFQGTGAADDSGLPNDRFFAVRPEGSVSTLKIQRTERGDSAVYLCASNRTSGGRFECEQYFGPGTRLTVT.